This T cell receptor (beta chain) appears in the sequencing data of a study of cytomegalovirus exposure and HLA in healthy donors (dated by TCRdb to 2017 to 2019). General notes on the study: According to an earlier analysis of 450 to 650 of the donors, some 180 million T cells yielded roughly 100 million unique TCR beta sequences and about 300 Gb of sequence data. All discovery cohort repertoires had been generated using a single sequencing platform. To study patterns of TCR occurrence, a later analysis re-analyzed previously published TCR beta repertoires from hundreds of donors and added high-resolution HLA genotyping. Roughly five DR-DQ haplotypes were handled as single units for association and clustering, since linkage in the cohort was strong. In the later analysis, no new phenotypic data were used to find candidate immune exposures; instead, reliance was placed on TCR beta sequences and their occurrence across donors. A later genetic analysis took genome-wide SNP genotypes for about 55% of the 666 donors and used that subset as a discovery cohort. The study used immunosequencing to profile the T cell repertoires of more than 650 subjects and linked those repertoires to cytomegalovirus serostatus. Typing coverage differed by locus: A, B, C, DRB1 and DQB1 were typed in roughly 620-640 donors, DQA1 in 500 to 550, DPA1 in roughly 590, and DPB1 in just under 480. Among 398 genotyped donors of the cohort, an average of around 240,000 unique TCR beta nucleotide sequences were sequenced per donor, around 20% of them non-productive. Approximately 300 gigabases of sequencing data and approximately 80 million unique TCR sequences were included in an early release covering over 600 HLA-typed donors. High-throughput TCR immunosequencing, statistical association of individual TCRs with disease status, and machine learning were combined to predict cytomegalovirus infection status. In addition to the first cohort of approximately 670 subjects, a separate validation cohort of over 90 different subjects was used. Of the roughly 400 genotyped donors, 80% to 90% were placed in the genetic ancestry cluster associated with self-reported Caucasian donors. The aim of the study was to test whether cataloging public T cell receptors could identify signatures of past pathogen exposure. HLA typing included class I and class II loci at four-digit resolution. In an earlier analysis of over 550 of the donors, high-throughput TCR beta sequencing was used to judge whether each TCR beta V gene segment behaved as functional or pseudogenic. Alongside the repertoire data, information on donor age, sex, ethnicity and CMV serostatus was compiled. On the study overall, not on this receptor specifically: A cluster of highly shared sequence variants was judged likely to represent a technical artifact of the sequencing pipeline. When HLA alleles, especially DR and DQ, strongly co-occurred, TCR associations were difficult to assign to individual alleles. The authors suggested that the approach could potentially be generalized to other disease states and immunological phenotypes. Because HLA typing was unavailable for some donors at each locus, only the typed subset was used in association tests. Because counts were too low, roughly 18 rarely observed V segments, including chromosome 9 orphons, were left out of the earlier analysis of 587 of the donors. Correlated functional status among segregating V segments might be attributable to linkage disequilibrium, but an unknown experimental factor could not be ruled out. In a later analysis, some 17,000 TCR beta sequences were associated with specific HLA alleles at a false discovery rate of 0.05. In a later analysis, the rate of TCR association differed among HLA loci, with DRB1 alleles having the most associated TCRs and HLA-C alleles having the fewest. In a later analysis, most CMV-associated TCR beta chains were found to appear HLA-restricted, with HLA associations seemingly driven largely by CMV exposure. In an earlier analysis of about 550 of the donors, most TCR beta V segments were observed in productive rearrangements about 87% or about 30% of the time, broadly matching IMGT annotations. The study gave a list of 150 to 200 TCR beta chains associated with cytomegalovirus. In vitro tests confirmed that a few of the cytomegalovirus-associated TCR beta chains recognize cytomegalovirus antigens. A later genetic analysis reported fewer N-insertions in productive TCRs among donors in an Asian-associated ancestry cluster than the roughly 690-donor mean. In a later genetic analysis, a missense DCLRE1C variant was associated with V-gene and J-gene trimming of TCR beta chains, and the association was replicated in an independent cohort. Immune exposure information for the cohort was limited to CMV serostatus. Sequencing depth was assumed to be roughly uniform across donors in the presence/absence analyses, though that assumption may not hold. While some public TCRs were present in many individuals, most TCR sequences turned up only very rarely across donors. Several of the top co-occurrence clusters appeared to be linked to parvovirus B19, influenza, CMV and Epstein-Barr virus, according to a later analysis. The 87-base-pair reads could not distinguish some IMGT-functional V segments, including TRBV6-2 and TRBV6-3, so those segments were excluded. A further reported finding was that TCR beta sequences accurately predicted the HLA-A and HLA-B alleles for most subjects in the first cohort. In both the original and validation cohorts, the classifier was reported to diagnose cytomegalovirus status with high specificity and sensitivity. A later analysis found that HLA-associated TCR beta chains were more clonally expanded and had lower generation probabilities than equally common non-associated chains. The cohort was sequenced for TCR beta chains only, and without alpha or paired-chain data the features that could be detected were limited.

The cohort comprised approximately 700 healthy bone marrow donors. Cohort members were all nominally healthy when sampled, although unrecorded immune exposures were likely present. The donor was CMV seronegative and belonged to the group of roughly 330 seronegative cohort members. Every donor gave a peripheral blood sample, and the peripheral blood mononuclear cells from that sample were used for TCR beta sequencing. Genomic DNA extraction from the blood cell samples was performed with the Qiagen DNeasy Blood Extraction Kit. There are 16 amino acids in the CDR3, from cysteine to phenylalanine inclusive. The sequence is cut down to CDR3 DNA, 48 bases in frame from base 1. The CDR1 and CDR2 encoded by the germline V gene are SNHLY and FYNNEI. V drops 3 bases and J drops 10 bases, leaving 22 bases in between. As regards this clone: Its antigen remains unidentified. No base-level quality is on record; no much larger clone is a single base apart.

Library creation used the immunoSEQ multiplex PCR assay. The multiplex PCR relied on a mix of 60 forward primers for TCR Vbeta segments and 13 reverse primers for TCR Jbeta segments. Amplification of the CDR3 region of rearranged TCR beta genes was performed with a multiplex PCR assay on genomic DNA. The amplified TCR beta libraries were sequenced on the Illumina HiSeq System as 87-base-pair reads. Under the source paper's analysis protocol: Across the roughly 600 repertoires, a later analysis counted tens of millions of unique TCR beta chains, about 10 million of which were shared by at least two donors. A nearest-neighbor algorithm error-corrected the raw reads and collapsed the reads into unique sequences, merging closely related sequences to remove PCR and sequencing errors. CDR3 sequences were aligned to IMGT reference sequences to assign V, D and J gene segments. For a sequence to be retained, a match of at least six nucleotides was required to both a V gene segment and a J gene segment. Rearrangements were classified as productive when the CDR3 lacked stop codons and remained in frame with V and J, and all other rearrangements were classified as non-productive. CDR3 was defined according to IMGT convention as the region running from the second conserved V-encoded cysteine to the conserved J-encoded phenylalanine. Sequences without an unambiguous match to a single V gene segment were excluded from the earlier analysis of a few hundred of the donors. In an earlier analysis of approximately 550 of the donors, V segments were called functional above 56.7% productive rearrangements and were called segregating when the between-donor standard deviation exceeded 5%. A statistical classification framework was built to diagnose cytomegalovirus status from the catalog of TCR beta chain sequences. In a later analysis, TCR nucleotide sequences were compared against IMGT/GENE-DB human TR gene sequences so that V and J genes could be assigned. Using the TCRdist pipeline, a later analysis assigned CDR3 sequences along with most-parsimonious VDJ recombination scenarios. In a later analysis, each TCR beta chain was defined by its CDR3 amino acid sequence together with its V-gene family, and reads without a unique V-gene family were excluded. In a later analysis, approximately 640 highly shared, low-generation-probability nucleotide sequences were removed to address suspected cross-contamination and a sequencing artifact. For each public chain, a later analysis derived a clonal expansion index from normalized ranks of inferred template counts within each repertoire. In a later analysis, generation probabilities were computed with a VDJ recombination model fitted to out-of-frame rearrangements, and the resulting probabilities were checked against IGoR. Hypergeometric tests were used in a later analysis to score TCR-TCR, TCR-HLA and TCR-CMV co-occurrence, with a repertoire-size bias correction applied to the TCR pairs. To estimate false discovery rates, a later analysis permuted the HLA or CMV assignments 20 times. In a later analysis, co-occurring TCRs were grouped with DBSCAN, and TCRdist sequence similarity was added when clustering was performed within HLA-allele-positive subsets. Repertoires with fewer than 30,000 or more than 120,000 public chains, plus five repertoires with anomalous nucleotide sharing, were excluded from co-occurrence clustering. The table was pulled from immuneACCESS by TCRdb, which kept in-frame rearrangements only. Such tables lose some clones; where checked, under half of the loss comes from unresolved V genes, and the rest has no known cause. V and J calls and clone size follow that table, whereas D and trimming were derived from the DNA. This sample comprises 180,000 or so clones, around four fifths of them detected only once. The ten largest clonotypes hold about 1.5% of the sample.

The chain is assembled from TRBV2 and TRBJ2-1; TRBD1 is a weak D gene call, 5 bases matching. What was sequenced was PBMCs. The TCR sequence derives from a man between 18 and 35 years old in good health and CMV-seronegative. The CDR3 corresponds to CASSEGRTIPSLEQFF. The bases are TGTGCCAGCAGTGAGGGGCGAACAATCCCCTCCTTGGAGCAGTTCTTC.